This T cell receptor beta chain was profiled in a study of T cell responses to AZD1222 COVID-19 vaccine. General observations from the study: The donors showed a predominance of white British ancestry and of females, with possible underestimation of clonal diversity.

Points on this clone: Its antigen is unknown.

Measured with immunoSEQ multiplex PCR; TCRdb has only the in-frame clones, and not every one. The data hold more than 150,000 clones, with 94% observed a single time. This TCR derives from an adult in good health. The sequencing here drew on peripheral blood, taken on day 0 of AZD1222 vaccination.

The CDR3, as DNA: TGTGCCAGCAAAAGGACAGGAGCCTACGAGCAGTACTTC. Its protein is CASKRTGAYEQYF. The chain has TRBV27 and TRBJ2-7; 7 positions match TRBD1. Germline V CDR1 and CDR2: MNHEY, SMNVEV (reference sequence). The CDR3 runs 13 residues. The J segment lost 2 bases and the V segment lost 7 bases, leaving 5 bases of the junction unmatched.